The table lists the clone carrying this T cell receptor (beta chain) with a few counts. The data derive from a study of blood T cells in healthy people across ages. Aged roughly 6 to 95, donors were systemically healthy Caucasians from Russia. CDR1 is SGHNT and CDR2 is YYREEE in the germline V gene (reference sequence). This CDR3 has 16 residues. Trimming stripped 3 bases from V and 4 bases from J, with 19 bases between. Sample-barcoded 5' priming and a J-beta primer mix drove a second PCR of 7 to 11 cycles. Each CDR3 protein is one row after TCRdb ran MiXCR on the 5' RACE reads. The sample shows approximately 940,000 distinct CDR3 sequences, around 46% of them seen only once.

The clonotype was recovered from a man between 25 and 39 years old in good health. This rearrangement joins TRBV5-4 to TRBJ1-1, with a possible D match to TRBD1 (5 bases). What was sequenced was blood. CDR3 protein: CASSWGPGRDGTEAFF. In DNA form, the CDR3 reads TGTGCCAGCAGCTGGGGCCCGGGGCGCGACGGCACTGAAGCTTTCTTT.